The T cell receptor (beta chain) described here comes from a study of cytomegalovirus exposure and HLA in healthy donors. For the study at large: According to later analysis, the same platform produced the roughly 120 validation and several hundred first-cohort repertoires. General study findings and limits: There were a few CMV-associated chains whose specificity for CMV antigens was confirmed in vitro. Many donors carried some public TCRs, although rarity characterized most TCR sequences. The classifier was said to identify cytomegalovirus status with high specificity and sensitivity.

In regard to this clone: Its antigen is unidentified.

Here immunoSEQ multiplex PCR was the method, and the copy in TCRdb shows in-frame clones only, minus some. The table lists roughly 100,000 clones, around 96% of them singletons, with 0.89% in the top ten. CDR3 length: 18 residues. J lost 5 bases, V lost 7 bases, and 22 bases had no gene match. Germline V CDR1 and CDR2: SGHAT, FQNNGV. This clonotype was sampled from a woman between 18 and 29 years old in good health and CMV-seronegative. Sequenced: PBMCs. The gene calls are TRBV11-2 and TRBJ2-7; 8 nucleotides match TRBD1. The CDR3 bases are TGTGCCAGCACTGTACCGGTGACAGGGGTCTTAGTTTCAGACGAGCAGTACTTC. It encodes CASTVPVTGVLVSDEQYF.